The 2 T cell receptor beta chains in this list originate from one sample, sequenced in a study of blood T cell repertoires in COVID-19. Repertoires were generated with immunoSEQ multiplex PCR, while TCRdb's copy carries only in-frame clones and drops some. Seen here are tens of thousands of clones, around 82% observed once, and the top ten hold about 7%. Sample: peripheral blood. The receptors here all came from a man between 40 and 49 years old with acute or convalescent COVID-19.

The chain carries TRBV7-3 and TRBJ2-3; D perhaps matches TRBD2 (6 bases). CDR1 and CDR2 (germline): SGHTA, FQGTGA. Trimming pared 5 bases from V and 2 bases from J, leaving 20 bases between. This CDR3 is 17 amino acids long. The CDR3 nucleotides are TGTGCCAGCAGCCCCCTCGGGGGAAGCGGAAACACAGATACGCAGTATTTT. Translating it yields CASSPLGGSGNTDTQYF.

The chain links TRBV6-5 to TRBJ1-3; 7 bases are a match to TRBD1. Germline assignment: CDR1 MNHEY and CDR2 SVGAGI. The CDR3 runs 14 residues. V lost 6 bases and J lost 1; bases outside the gene matches: 3. The CDR3: CASRQGNSGNTIYF. The CDR3 DNA sequence: TGTGCCAGCAGACAGGGGAATTCTGGAAACACCATATATTTT.